This TCR beta chain was observed in a study of blood T cell repertoires in COVID-19. This clone appeared once. This CDR3 is built from 17 residues. Germline V gene sequence: CDR1 KGHDR, CDR2 SFDVKD. With 0 bases clipped from V and 1 base from J, the junction kept 4 bases outside the gene matches. Two negative PCRs, clearance, or symptom resolution were required of recovered Cohort 3 donors. In the source study's methods: Researchers report that nucleated cell counts were estimated from reference gene primer amplification. Assay used: immunoSEQ multiplex PCR; TCRdb lists only in-frame clones, some missing. For V, J and clone size, that table is used; D and trimming come from the DNA. Altogether about 330,000 clones are present, approximately 88% being singletons, with the ten largest covering about 5%.

The specimen sequenced was PBMCs or T cells enriched from blood (not recorded which). The sequence was collected from a young man who had recovered from COVID-19. The gene calls are TRBV24-1 and TRBJ2-3; 9 positions match TRBD1. For the CDR3, the DNA is TGTGCCACCAGTGATTTGTTGGACAGGGGTGGCACAGATACGCAGTATTTT. As protein: CATSDLLDRGGTDTQYF.